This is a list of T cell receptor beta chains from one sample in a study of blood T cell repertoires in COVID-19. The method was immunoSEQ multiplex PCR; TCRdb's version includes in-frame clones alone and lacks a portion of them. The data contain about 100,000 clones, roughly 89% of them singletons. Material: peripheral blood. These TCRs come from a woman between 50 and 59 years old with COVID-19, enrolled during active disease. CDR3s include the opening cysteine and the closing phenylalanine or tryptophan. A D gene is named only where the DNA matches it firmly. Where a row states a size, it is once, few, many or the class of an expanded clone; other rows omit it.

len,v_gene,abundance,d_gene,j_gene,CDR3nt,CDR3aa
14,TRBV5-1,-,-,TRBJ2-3,TGCGCCAGCAGCCGGACAGGGAGGGCAGATACGCAGTATTTT,CASSRTGRADTQYF
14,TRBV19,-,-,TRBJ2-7,TGTGCCAGTAGTACACAGGGATACGGCTACGAGCAGTACTTC,CASSTQGYGYEQYF
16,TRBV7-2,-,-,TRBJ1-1,TGTGCCAGCAGCCCTTGGCGGGGGATCTTAGGAACTGAAGCTTTCTTT,CASSPWRGILGTEAFF
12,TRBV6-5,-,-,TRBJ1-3,TGTGCCAGCAGGTCTACTGGAAACACCATATATTTT,CASRSTGNTIYF
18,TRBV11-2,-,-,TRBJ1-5,TGTGCCAGCAGCTTAGCGCGGGGAGGCATGGATAGCAATCAGCCCCAGCATTTT,CASSLARGGMDSNQPQHF
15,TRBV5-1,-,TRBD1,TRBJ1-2,TGCGCCAGCTTCTCGGGGGACAGACCAAACTATGGCTACACCTTC,CASFSGDRPNYGYTF
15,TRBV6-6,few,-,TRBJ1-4,TGTGCCAGCAGCCCCCGCGGCGGTCTTAATGAAAAACTGTTTTTT,CASSPRGGLNEKLFF
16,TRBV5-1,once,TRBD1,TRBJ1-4,TGCGCCAGCAGCTTCGACGGACAGGGGTTAAATGAAAAACTGTTTTTT,CASSFDGQGLNEKLFF
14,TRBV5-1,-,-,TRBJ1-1,TGCGCCAGCAGCTTGCAGGGGATTATAGACGAAGCTTTCTTT,CASSLQGIIDEAFF
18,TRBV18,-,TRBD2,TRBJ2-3,TGTGCCAGCTCACCATTATCCCCCACTAGCGGGGGCAAAGATACGCAGTATTTT,CASSPLSPTSGGKDTQYF
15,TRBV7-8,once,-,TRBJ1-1,TGTGCCAGCAGCACTATAAGAAACGAGAACACTGAAGCTTTCTTT,CASSTIRNENTEAFF
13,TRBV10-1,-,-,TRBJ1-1,TGCGCCACCTCCGCCCTGGCGAACACTGAAGCTTTCTTT,CATSALANTEAFF
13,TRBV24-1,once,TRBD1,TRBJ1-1,TGTGCCACCAGTGACCCCCGACAGGGAGAAGCTTTCTTT,CATSDPRQGEAFF
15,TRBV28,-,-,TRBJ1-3,TGTGCCAGCAGTTCAAGGGGCCACTCTGGAAACACCATATATTTT,CASSSRGHSGNTIYF
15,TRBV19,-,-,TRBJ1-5,TGTGCCAGCGAGTCGGGGGGGTCTAGAGGGTCGCCCCAGCATTTT,CASESGGSRGSPQHF
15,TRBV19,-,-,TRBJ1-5,TGTGCCAGTAGTATCGACCGGGTCTTTGATCAGCCCCAGCATTTT,CASSIDRVFDQPQHF
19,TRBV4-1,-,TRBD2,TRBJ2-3,TGCGCCAGCAGCCAACCGGGACTAGCGGGGAACTCTCGCACAGATACGCAGTATTTT,CASSQPGLAGNSRTDTQYF
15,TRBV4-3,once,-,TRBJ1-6,TGCGCCAGCAGCCAGTACAGGGTAAGGAATTCACCCCTCCACTTT,CASSQYRVRNSPLHF
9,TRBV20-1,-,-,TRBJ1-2,TGCAGTGAGCCGTATGGCTACACCTTC,CSEPYGYTF
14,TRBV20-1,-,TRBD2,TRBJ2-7,TGCAGTGCTAGTAAGCGGGGGACCTCCTACGAGCAGTACTTC,CSASKRGTSYEQYF
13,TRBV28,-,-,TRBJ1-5,TGTGCCAGCACAGTGGTCCCCAATCAGCCCCAGCATTTT,CASTVVPNQPQHF
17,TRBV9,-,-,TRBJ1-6,TGTGCCAGCAGCGCCGAAGGAGGGGGGGTACGAAATTCACCCCTCCACTTT,CASSAEGGGVRNSPLHF
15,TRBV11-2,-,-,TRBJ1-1,TGTGCCAGCAGCCGCACAGGGCAGGGGAACACTGAAGCTTTCTTT,CASSRTGQGNTEAFF
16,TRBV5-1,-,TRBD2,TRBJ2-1,TGCGCCAGCAGCTTAAATAGCGGGGGTCTGTACAATGAGCAGTTCTTC,CASSLNSGGLYNEQFF
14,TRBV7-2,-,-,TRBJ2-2,TGTGCCAGCAGCCCCGAGCGGATCACCGGGGAGCTGTTTTTT,CASSPERITGELFF
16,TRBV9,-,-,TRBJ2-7,TGTGCCAGCAGCGTAGGGGAGGGGGTGAGCTCCTACGAGCAGTACTTC,CASSVGEGVSSYEQYF
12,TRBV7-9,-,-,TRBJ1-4,TGTGCCAGCAGCTTCGGGCGGGCACAACTGTTTTTT,CASSFGRAQLFF
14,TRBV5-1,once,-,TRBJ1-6,TGCGCCAGCAGCTTTTCGGTTGATCAATCACCCCTCCACTTT,CASSFSVDQSPLHF
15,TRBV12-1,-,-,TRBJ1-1,TGTGCCAGCAGCCCAGGGGGCGGCATGAACACTGAAGCTTTCTTT,CASSPGGGMNTEAFF
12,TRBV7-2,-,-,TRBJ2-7,TGTGCCAGCAGCTTTAACGGGTACGAGCAGTACTTC,CASSFNGYEQYF
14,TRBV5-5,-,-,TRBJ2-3,TGTGCCAGCAGCTTCCCAGGCCGCACAGATACGCAGTATTTT,CASSFPGRTDTQYF
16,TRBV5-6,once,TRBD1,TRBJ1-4,TGTGCCAGCAGCTTGATAACGGGACAGGCAAATGAAAAACTGTTTTTT,CASSLITGQANEKLFF
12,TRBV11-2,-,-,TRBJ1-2,TGTGCCAGCAGCTTTGAGGGCTATGGCTACACCTTC,CASSFEGYGYTF
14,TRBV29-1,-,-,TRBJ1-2,TGCAGCGTCACCGGGAGGAGATTTAACTATGGCTACACCTTC,CSVTGRRFNYGYTF
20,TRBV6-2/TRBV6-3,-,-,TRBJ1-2,TGTGCCAGCAGTTACTCGGTGGTCCTCAGTTATCGCTTCAAATATCTGGGCTACACCTTC,CASSYSVVLSYRFKYLGYTF
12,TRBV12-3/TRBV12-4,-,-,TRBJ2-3,TGTGCCAGTTCGGGGGGCACAGATACGCAGTATTTT,CASSGGTDTQYF
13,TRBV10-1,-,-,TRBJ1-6,TGCGCCAGCAGACAGGGTCTGGGATCACCCCTCCACTTT,CASRQGLGSPLHF
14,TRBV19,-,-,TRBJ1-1,TGTGCCACCAAAGTCGGCGGGGAGAACACTGAAGCTTTCTTT,CATKVGGENTEAFF
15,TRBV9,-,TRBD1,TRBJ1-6,TGTGCCAGCAGCGTAGGACAGGGGGTAGGTTCACCCCTCCACTTT,CASSVGQGVGSPLHF
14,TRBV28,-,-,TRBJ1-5,TGTGCCAGCAGCCCCAATCTCCTCGGGCAGCCCCAGCATTTT,CASSPNLLGQPQHF
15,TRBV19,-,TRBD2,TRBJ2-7,TGTGCCAGTAGTATGGGGGGACTAGCGGCTTACGAGCAGTACTTC,CASSMGGLAAYEQYF
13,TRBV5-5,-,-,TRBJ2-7,TGTGCCAGCAGCCGGGACTGGATATACGAGCAGTACTTC,CASSRDWIYEQYF
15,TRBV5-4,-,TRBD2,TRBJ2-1,TGTGCCAGCAGCTTTCTGACTAGCGGAAACAATGAGCAGTTCTTC,CASSFLTSGNNEQFF
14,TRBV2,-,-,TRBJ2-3,TGTGCCAGCATTACTCTGTCCCTCACAGATACGCAGTATTTT,CASITLSLTDTQYF
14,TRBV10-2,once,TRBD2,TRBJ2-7,TGCGCCAGCAGTGTTAGCGGGGGGTACTACGAGCAGTACTTC,CASSVSGGYYEQYF
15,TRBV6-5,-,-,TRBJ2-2,TGTGCCGGAAGAGGGGGGGGCGCGAACACCGGGGAGCTGTTTTTT,CAGRGGGANTGELFF
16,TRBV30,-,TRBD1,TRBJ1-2,TGTGCCTGGAGTGTTGACAGGGACCCTCCTAACTATGGCTACACCTTC,CAWSVDRDPPNYGYTF
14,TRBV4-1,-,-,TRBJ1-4,TGCGCCAGCAGCCAAGTAGGGGCTTGGGAAAAACTGTTTTTT,CASSQVGAWEKLFF
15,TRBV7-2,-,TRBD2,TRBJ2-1,TGTGCCAGCAGGCCGCTAGCGGGCGGGGGGGATGAGCAGTTCTTC,CASRPLAGGGDEQFF
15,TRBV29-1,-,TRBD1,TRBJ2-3,TGCAGCGTTGATCGAGGGGGCGCAGGCACAGATACGCAGTATTTT,CSVDRGGAGTDTQYF
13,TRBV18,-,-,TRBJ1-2,TGTGCCAGCTCACCACAACAGGGTTATGGCTACACCTTC,CASSPQQGYGYTF
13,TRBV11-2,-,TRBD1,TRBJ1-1,TGTGCCAGCAGCGCGACAGGGGGCACTGAAGCTTTCTTT,CASSATGGTEAFF
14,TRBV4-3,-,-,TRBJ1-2,TGCGCCAGCAGCCAAGACAGGGGCTCCTATGGCTACACCTTC,CASSQDRGSYGYTF
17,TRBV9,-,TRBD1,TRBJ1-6,TGTGCCAGCAGCGCGACTCAGGGGGCCTCCTATAATTCACCCCTCCACTTT,CASSATQGASYNSPLHF
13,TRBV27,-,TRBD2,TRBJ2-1,TGTGCCAGCAGACGGAGCGGGGGAAATGAGCAGTTCTTC,CASRRSGGNEQFF
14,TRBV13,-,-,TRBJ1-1,TGTGCCAGCAGCTTAGACGGTATGAACACTGAAGCTTTCTTT,CASSLDGMNTEAFF
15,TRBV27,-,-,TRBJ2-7,TGTGCCAGCAGTCCGGTCACAGGGAGAGGGGGCGAGCAGTACTTC,CASSPVTGRGGEQYF